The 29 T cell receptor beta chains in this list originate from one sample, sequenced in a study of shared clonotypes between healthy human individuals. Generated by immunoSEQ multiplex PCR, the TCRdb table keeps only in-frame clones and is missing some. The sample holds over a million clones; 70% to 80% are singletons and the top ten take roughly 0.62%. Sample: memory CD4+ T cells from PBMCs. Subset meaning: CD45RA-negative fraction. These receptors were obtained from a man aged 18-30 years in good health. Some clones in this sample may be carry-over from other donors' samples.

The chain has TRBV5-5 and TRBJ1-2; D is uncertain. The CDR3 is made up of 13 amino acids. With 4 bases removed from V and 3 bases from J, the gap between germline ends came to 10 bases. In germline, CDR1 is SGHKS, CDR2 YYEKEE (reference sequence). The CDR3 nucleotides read TGTGCCAGCAGCCCAGTTCAGGACTATGGCTACACCTTC. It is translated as CASSPVQDYGYTF.

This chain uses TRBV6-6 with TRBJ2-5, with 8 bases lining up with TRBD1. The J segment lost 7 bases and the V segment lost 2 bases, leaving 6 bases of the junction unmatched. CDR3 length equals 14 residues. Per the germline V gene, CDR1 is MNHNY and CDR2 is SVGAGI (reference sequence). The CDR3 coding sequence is TGTGCCAGCAGTTACCGACAGGGGCTAGGGACCCAGTACTTC. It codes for CASSYRQGLGTQYF.

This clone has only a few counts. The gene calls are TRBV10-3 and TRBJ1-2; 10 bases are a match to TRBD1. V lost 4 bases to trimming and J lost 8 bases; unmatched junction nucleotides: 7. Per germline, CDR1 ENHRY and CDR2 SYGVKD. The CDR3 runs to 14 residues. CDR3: CAISVLGTGVGYTF. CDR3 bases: TGTGCCATCAGTGTTTTGGGGACAGGGGTCGGCTACACCTTC.

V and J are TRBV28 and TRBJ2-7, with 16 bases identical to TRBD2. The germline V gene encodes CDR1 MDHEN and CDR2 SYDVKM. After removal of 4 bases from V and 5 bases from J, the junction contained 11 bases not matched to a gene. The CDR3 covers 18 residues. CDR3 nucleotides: TGTGCCAGCAGTTCGGGACTAGCGGGAGGGCGAGGGATCAACGAGCAGTACTTC. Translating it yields CASSSGLAGGRGINEQYF.

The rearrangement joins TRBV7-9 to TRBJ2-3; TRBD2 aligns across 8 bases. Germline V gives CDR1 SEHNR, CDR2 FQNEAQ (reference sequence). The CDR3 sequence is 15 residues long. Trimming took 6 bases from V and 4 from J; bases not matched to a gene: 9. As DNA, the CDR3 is TGTGCCAGCAGGGAATTAGCGGGACGGGCAGATACGCAGTATTTT. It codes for CASRELAGRADTQYF.

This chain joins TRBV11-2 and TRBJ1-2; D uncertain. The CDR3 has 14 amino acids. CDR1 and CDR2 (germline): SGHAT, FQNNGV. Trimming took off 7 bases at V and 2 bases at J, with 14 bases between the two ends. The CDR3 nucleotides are TGTGCCAGCAACCCTCTAAGGCAGAACTATGGCTACACCTTC. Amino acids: CASNPLRQNYGYTF.

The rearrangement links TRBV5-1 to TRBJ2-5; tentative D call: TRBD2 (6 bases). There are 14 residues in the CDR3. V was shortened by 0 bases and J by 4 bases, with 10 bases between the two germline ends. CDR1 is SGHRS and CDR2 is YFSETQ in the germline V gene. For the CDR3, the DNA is TGCGCCAGCAGCTTGGCGGGGCGGGGAGAGACCCAGTACTTC. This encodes CASSLAGRGETQYF.

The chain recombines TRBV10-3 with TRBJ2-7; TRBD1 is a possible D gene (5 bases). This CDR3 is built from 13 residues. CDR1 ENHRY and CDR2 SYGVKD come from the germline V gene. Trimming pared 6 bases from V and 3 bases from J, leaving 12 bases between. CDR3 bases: TGTGCCATCAGCGCTACAGGAGTCTACGAGCAGTACTTC. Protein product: CAISATGVYEQYF.

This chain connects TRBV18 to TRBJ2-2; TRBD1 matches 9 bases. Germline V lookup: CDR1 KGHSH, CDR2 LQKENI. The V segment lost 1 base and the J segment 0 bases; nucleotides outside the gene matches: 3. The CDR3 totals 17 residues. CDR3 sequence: CASSPQDRGANTGELFF. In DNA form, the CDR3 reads TGTGCCAGCTCACCACAGGACAGGGGAGCGAACACCGGGGAGCTGTTTTTT. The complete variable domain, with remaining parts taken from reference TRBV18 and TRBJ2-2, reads NAGVMQNPRHLVRRRGQEARLRCSPMKGHSHVYWYRQLPEEGLKFMVYLQKENIIDESGMPKERFSAEFPKEGPSILRIQQVVRGDSAAYFCASSPQDRGANTGELFFGEGSRLTVL.

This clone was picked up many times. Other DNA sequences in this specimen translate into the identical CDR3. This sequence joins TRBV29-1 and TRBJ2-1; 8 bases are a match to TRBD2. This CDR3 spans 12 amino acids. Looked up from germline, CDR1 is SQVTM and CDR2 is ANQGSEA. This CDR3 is CTAHSGNYEQFF. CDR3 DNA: TGCACTGCCCATAGCGGGAACTATGAGCAGTTCTTC.

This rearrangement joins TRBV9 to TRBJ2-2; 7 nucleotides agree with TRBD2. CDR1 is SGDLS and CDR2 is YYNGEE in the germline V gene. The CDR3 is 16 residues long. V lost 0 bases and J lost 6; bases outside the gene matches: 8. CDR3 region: CASSVGGGSTAGELFF. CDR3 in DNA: TGTGCCAGCAGCGTAGGGGGCGGGAGTACGGCCGGGGAGCTGTTTTTT.

CDR3 residues: CASSLLWDSNQPQHF. The CDR3, as DNA: TGTGCCAGTAGCCTTCTCTGGGATAGCAATCAGCCCCAGCATTTT. J is TRBJ1-5 and V is TRBV19; D gene uncertain. The germline V gene encodes CDR1 LNHDA and CDR2 SQIVND (reference sequence). This CDR3 comprises 15 residues. Trimming pared 6 bases from V and 0 bases from J, leaving 12 bases between.

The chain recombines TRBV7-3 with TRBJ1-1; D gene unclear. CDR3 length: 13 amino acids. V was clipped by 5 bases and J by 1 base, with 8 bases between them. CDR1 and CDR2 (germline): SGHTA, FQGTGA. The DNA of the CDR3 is TGTGCCAGCAGCCCAGACAAGAACACTGAAGCTTTCTTT. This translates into CASSPDKNTEAFF.

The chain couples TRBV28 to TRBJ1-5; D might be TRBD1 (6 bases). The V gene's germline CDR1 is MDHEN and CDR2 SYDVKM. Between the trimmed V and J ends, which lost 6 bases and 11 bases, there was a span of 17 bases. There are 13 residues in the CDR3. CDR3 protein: CASSNRAPKAQHF. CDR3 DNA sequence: TGTGCCAGCAGCAACAGGGCCCCGAAGGCCCAGCATTTT.

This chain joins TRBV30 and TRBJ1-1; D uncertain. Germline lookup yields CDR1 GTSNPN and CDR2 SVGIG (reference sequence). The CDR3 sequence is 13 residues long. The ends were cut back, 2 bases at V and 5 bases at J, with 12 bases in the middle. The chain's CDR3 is CAWSPSRRTEAFF. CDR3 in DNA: TGTGCCTGGAGTCCCTCACGGAGGACTGAAGCTTTCTTT.

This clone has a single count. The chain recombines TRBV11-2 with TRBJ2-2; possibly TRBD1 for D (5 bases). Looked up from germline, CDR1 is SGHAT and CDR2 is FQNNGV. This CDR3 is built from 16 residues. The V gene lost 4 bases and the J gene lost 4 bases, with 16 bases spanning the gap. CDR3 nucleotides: TGTGCCAGCAGCTCCCGGACACTCGTGGGCACCGGGGAGCTGTTTTTT. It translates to CASSSRTLVGTGELFF.

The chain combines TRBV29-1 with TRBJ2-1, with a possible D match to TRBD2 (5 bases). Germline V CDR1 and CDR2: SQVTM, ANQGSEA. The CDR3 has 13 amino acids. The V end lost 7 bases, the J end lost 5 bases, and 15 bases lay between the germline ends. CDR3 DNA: TGCAGCGGAGGGCGTTTCGGACACAATGAGCAGTTCTTC. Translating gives CSGGRFGHNEQFF.

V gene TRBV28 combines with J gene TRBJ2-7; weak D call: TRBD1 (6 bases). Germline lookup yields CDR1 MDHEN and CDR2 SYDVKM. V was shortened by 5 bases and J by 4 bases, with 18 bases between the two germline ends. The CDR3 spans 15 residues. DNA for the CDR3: TGTGCCAGCAGTCCCCCAGGGGCAGGAAGATACGAGCAGTACTTC. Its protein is CASSPPGAGRYEQYF.

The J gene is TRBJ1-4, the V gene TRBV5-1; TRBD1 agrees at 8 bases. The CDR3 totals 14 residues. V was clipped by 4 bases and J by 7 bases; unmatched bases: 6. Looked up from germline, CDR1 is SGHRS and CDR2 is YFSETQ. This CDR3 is CASSIQGDREKLFF. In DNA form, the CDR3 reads TGCGCCAGCAGCATACAGGGGGATCGTGAAAAACTGTTTTTT. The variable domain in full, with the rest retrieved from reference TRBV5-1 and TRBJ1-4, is KAGVTQTPRYLIKTRGQQVTLSCSPISGHRSVSWYQQTPGQGLQFLFEYFSETQRNKGNFPGRFSGRQFSNSRSEMNVSTLELGDSALYLCASSIQGDREKLFFGSGTQLSVL.

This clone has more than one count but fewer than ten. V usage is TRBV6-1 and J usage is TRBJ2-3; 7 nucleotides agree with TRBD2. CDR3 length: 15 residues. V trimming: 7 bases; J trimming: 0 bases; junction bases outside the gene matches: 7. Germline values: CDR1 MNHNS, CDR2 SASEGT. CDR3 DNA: TGTGCCAGCAAAGGGTCTAGCGGAAGCACAGATACGCAGTATTTT. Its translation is CASKGSSGSTDTQYF.

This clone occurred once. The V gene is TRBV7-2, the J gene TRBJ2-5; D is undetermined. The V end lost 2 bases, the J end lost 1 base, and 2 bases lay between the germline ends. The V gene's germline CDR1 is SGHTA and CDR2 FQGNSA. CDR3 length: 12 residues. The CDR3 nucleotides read TGTGCCAGCAGCTTATTCCAAGAGACCCAGTACTTC. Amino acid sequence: CASSLFQETQYF.

The CDR3 spells CASSSQNGMNTEAFF. For the CDR3, the DNA is TGTGCCAGCAGCTCCCAGAACGGTATGAACACTGAAGCTTTCTTT. This chain connects TRBV7-8 to TRBJ1-1; D remains ambiguous. V was pared by 4 bases and J by 0 bases, with 12 bases between. Germline V lookup: CDR1 SGHVS, CDR2 FQNEAQ. CDR3 length: 15 residues.

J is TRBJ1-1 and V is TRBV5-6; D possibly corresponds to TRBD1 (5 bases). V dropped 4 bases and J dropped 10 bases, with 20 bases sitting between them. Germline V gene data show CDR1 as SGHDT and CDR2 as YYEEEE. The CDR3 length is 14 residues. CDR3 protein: CASSPYRTSGGAFF. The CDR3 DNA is TGTGCCAGCAGCCCCTACAGGACATCTGGTGGAGCTTTCTTT.

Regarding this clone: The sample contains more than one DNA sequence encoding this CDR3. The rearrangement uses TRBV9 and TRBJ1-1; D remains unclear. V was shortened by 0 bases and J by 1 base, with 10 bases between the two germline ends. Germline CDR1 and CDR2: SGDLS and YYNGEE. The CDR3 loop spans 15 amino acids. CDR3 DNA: TGTGCCAGCAGCGTAGGAGGCGCAGGGAACACTGAAGCTTTCTTT. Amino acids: CASSVGGAGNTEAFF.

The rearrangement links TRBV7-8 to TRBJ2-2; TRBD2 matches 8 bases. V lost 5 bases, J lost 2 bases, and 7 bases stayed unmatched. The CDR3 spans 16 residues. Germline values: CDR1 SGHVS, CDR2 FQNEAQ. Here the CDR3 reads CASSARLATNTGELFF. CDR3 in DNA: TGTGCCAGCAGCGCCCGACTAGCGACTAACACCGGGGAGCTGTTTTTT.

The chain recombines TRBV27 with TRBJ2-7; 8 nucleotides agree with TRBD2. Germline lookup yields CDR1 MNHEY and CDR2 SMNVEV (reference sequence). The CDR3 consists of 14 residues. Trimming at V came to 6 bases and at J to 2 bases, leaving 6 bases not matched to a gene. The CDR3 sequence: CASRASGLTYEQYF. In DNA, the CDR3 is TGTGCCAGCAGGGCTAGCGGGTTAACCTACGAGCAGTACTTC.

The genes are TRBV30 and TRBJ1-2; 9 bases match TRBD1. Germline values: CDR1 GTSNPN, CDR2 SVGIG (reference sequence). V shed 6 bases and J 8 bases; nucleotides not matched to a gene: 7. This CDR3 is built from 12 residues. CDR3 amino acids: CACLTGGRGYTF. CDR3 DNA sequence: TGTGCCTGCTTAACAGGGGGCCGAGGCTACACCTTC.

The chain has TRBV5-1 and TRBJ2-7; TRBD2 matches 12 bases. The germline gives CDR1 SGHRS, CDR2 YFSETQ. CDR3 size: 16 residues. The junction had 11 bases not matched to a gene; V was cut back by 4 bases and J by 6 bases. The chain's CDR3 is CASSKTSGGPLSEQYF. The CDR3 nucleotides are TGCGCCAGCAGCAAGACTAGCGGGGGCCCCCTAAGCGAGCAGTACTTC.

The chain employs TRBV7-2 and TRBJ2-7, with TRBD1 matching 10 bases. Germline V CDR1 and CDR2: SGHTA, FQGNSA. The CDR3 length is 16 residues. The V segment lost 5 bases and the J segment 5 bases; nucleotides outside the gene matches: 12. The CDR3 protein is CASSIRTGGGHDEQYF. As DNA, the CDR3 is TGTGCCAGCAGCATTCGGACAGGGGGAGGGCATGACGAGCAGTACTTC.